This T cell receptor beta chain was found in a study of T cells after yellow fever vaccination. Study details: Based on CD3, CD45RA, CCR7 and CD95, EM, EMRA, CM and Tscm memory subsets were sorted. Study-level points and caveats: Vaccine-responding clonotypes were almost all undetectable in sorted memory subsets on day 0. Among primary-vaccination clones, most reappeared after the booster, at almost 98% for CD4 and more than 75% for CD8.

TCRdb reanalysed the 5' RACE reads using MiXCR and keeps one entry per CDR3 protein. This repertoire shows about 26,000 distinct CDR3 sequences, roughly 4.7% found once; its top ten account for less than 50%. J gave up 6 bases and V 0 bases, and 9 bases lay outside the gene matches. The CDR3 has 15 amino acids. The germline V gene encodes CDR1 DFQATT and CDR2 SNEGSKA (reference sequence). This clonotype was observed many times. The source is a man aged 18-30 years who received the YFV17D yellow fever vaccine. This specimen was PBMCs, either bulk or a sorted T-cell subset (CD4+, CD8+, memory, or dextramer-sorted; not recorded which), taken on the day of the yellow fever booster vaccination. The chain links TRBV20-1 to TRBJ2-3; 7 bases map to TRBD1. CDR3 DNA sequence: TGCAGTGCTAGAGATGCTAGGGGGCGCGGGGATACGCAGTATTTT. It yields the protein CSARDARGRGDTQYF.